Listed here are 5 T cell receptor beta chains from one sample, sequenced in a study of blood T cell repertoires in COVID-19. TCRdb's copy holds only in-frame clones and misses some; the assay was immunoSEQ multiplex PCR. The table lists approximately 71,000 clones, roughly 82% of them singletons. The specimen was peripheral blood. These receptors were obtained from a woman older than 75 with acute or convalescent COVID-19.

The chain links TRBV7-2 to TRBJ2-2; 9 bases align to TRBD2. The V segment lost 3 bases and the J segment 6 bases; nucleotides outside the gene matches: 5. Germline V gene data show CDR1 as SGHTA and CDR2 as FQGNSA. The CDR3 is 15 residues long. Written as DNA, the CDR3 is TGTGCCAGCAGCTTCAGGCGGGAGGGCCCCGGGGAGCTGTTTTTT. Translating it yields CASSFRREGPGELFF.

V gene TRBV27 combines with J gene TRBJ2-7; 10 nucleotides line up with TRBD2. CDR1 and CDR2 from the germline V gene are MNHEY and SMNVEV (reference sequence). V trimming: 7 bases; J trimming: 2 bases; junction bases outside the gene matches: 8. The CDR3 consists of 15 residues. DNA for the CDR3: TGTGCCAGCAAACAAACACTAGCGGGAACCTACGAGCAGTACTTC. Its translation: CASKQTLAGTYEQYF.

This clone has just one count. This specimen includes other DNA sequences encoding the same CDR3. This sequence joins TRBV5-1 and TRBJ2-5, with D possibly TRBD1 on 5 matching bases. V was trimmed by 4 bases and J by 1 base, leaving 8 bases between them. The germline gives CDR1 SGHRS, CDR2 YFSETQ. The CDR3 extends over 13 amino acids. CDR3 sequence reads: CASSLRVQETQYF. As DNA, the CDR3 is TGCGCCAGCAGCCTCAGGGTCCAAGAGACCCAGTACTTC.

The chain employs TRBV18 and TRBJ1-1, with unresolved D. Trimming stripped 3 bases from V and 0 bases from J, with 11 bases between. There are 15 residues in the CDR3. Looked up from germline, CDR1 is KGHSH and CDR2 is LQKENI. The CDR3 loop reads CASSPEVFMNTEAFF. CDR3 sequence (DNA): TGTGCCAGCTCACCGGAGGTTTTTATGAACACTGAAGCTTTCTTT. Combining the CDR3 with reference TRBV18 and TRBJ1-1 gives the whole variable domain NAGVMQNPRHLVRRRGQEARLRCSPMKGHSHVYWYRQLPEEGLKFMVYLQKENIIDESGMPKERFSAEFPKEGPSILRIQQVVRGDSAAYFCASSPEVFMNTEAFFGQGTRLTVV.

V gene TRBV29-1 combines with J gene TRBJ2-7, with a weak D call TRBD1 (6 bases). This CDR3 has 14 amino acids. The V and J ends lost 3 bases and 1 base respectively, with 13 bases between them. Looked up from germline, CDR1 is SQVTM and CDR2 is ANQGSEA. Here the CDR3 reads CSVESRGQSYEQYF. The CDR3 nucleotides read TGCAGCGTTGAGAGCAGGGGCCAATCCTACGAGCAGTACTTC.